This TCR beta chain is drawn from a study of cytomegalovirus exposure and HLA in healthy donors. Study as a whole: From donors who were HLA-typed, an early data release held about 85 million unique TCRs.

Study results and limitations: Cytomegalovirus-associated TCR beta chains were listed, numbering 150 to 200. Later analysis reportedly placed an Asian-associated ancestry cluster below the roughly 690-donor mean in N-insertions. Later genetic work tied a missense DCLRE1C variant to beta-chain V and J trimming.

Remarks on this clone: What it binds is unknown.

PCR amplification relied on 60 Vbeta primers (plus 13 Jbeta primers). Sequencing used immunoSEQ multiplex PCR; TCRdb keeps in-frame clones, though not all of them. The table shows around 130,000 clones, with less than 85% occurring only once. Sequenced: PBMCs. The clonotype comes from a woman aged 40 to 49 in good health and CMV-seropositive.

The CDR3 here is CASSPGTSGRGEQFF. CDR3 in DNA: TGTGCCAGCAGCCCCGGGACTAGCGGGAGAGGAGAGCAGTTCTTC. The chain uses TRBV11-2 and TRBJ2-1, with 14 bases that match TRBD2. Germline CDR1 reads SGHAT; CDR2 reads FQNNGV. The V gene end was trimmed by 5 bases and the J gene end by 10 bases; junction bases not matched to a gene: 7. The CDR3 extends over 15 amino acids.